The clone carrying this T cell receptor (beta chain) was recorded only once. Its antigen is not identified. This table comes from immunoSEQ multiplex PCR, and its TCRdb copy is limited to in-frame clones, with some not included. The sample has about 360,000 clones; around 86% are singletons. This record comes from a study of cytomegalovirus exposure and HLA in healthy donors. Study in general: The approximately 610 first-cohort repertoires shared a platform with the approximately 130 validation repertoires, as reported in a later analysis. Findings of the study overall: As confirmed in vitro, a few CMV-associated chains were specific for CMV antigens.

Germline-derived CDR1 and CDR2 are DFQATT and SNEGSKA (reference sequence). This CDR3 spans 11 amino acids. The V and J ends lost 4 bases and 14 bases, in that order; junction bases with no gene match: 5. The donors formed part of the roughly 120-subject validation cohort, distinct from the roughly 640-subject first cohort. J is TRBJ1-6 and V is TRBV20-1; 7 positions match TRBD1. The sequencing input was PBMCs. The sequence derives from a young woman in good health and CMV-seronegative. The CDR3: CSANNRGSLHF. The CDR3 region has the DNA TGCAGTGCTAACAACAGGGGATCCCTCCACTTT.